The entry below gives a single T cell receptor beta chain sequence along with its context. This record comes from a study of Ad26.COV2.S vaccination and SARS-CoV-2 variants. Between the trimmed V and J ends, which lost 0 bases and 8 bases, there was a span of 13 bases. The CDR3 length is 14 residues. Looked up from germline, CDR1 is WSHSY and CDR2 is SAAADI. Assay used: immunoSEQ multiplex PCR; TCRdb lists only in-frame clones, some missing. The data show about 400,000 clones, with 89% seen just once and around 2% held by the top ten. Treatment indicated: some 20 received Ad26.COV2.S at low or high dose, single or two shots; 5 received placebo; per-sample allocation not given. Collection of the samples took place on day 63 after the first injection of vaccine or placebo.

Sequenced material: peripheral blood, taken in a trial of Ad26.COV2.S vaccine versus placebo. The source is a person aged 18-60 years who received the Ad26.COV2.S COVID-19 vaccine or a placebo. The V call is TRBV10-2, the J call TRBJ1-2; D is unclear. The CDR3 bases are TGCGCCAGCAGTGAGTCGAGGCGGGGAGTGGGCTACACCTTC. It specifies CASSESRRGVGYTF.